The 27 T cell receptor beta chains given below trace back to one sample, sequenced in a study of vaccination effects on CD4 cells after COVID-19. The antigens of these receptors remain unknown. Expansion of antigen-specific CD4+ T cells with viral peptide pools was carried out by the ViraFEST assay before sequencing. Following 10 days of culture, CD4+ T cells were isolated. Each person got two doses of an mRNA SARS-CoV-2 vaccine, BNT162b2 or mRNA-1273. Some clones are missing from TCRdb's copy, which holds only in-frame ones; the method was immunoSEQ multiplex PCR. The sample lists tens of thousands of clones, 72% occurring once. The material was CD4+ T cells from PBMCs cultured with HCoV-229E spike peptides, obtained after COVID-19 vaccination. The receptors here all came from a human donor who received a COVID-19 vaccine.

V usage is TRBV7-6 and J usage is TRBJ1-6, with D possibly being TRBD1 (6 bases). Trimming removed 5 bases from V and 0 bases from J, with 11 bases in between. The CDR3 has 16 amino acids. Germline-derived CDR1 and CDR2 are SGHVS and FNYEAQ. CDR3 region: CASSPRTVSYNSPLHF. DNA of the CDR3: TGTGCCAGCAGCCCTAGGACAGTCTCCTATAATTCACCCCTCCACTTT.

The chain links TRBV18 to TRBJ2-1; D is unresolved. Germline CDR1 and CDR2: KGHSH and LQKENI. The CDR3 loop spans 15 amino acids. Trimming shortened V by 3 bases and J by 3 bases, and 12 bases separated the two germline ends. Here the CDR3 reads CASSPNTGGYNEQFF. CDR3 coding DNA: TGTGCCAGCTCACCTAATACGGGCGGCTACAATGAGCAGTTCTTC.

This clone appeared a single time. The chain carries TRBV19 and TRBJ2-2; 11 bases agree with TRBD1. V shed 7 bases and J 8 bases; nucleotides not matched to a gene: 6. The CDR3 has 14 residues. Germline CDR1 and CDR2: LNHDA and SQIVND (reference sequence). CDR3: CASTDRGRSGELFF. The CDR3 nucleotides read TGTGCCAGTACGGACAGGGGGCGTTCGGGGGAGCTGTTTTTT.

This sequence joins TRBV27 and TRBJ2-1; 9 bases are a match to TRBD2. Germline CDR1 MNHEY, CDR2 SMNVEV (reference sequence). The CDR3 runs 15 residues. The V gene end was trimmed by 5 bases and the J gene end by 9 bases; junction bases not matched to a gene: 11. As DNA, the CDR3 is TGTGCCAGCAGTCCATTAGGGCGGGGGGGTACTGAGCAGTTCTTC. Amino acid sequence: CASSPLGRGGTEQFF.

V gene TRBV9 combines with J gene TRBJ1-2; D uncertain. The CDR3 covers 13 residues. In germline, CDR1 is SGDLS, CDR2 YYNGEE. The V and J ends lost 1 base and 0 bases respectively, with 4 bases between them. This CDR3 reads CASSVRANYGYTF. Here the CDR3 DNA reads TGTGCCAGCAGCGTAAGGGCTAACTATGGCTACACCTTC.

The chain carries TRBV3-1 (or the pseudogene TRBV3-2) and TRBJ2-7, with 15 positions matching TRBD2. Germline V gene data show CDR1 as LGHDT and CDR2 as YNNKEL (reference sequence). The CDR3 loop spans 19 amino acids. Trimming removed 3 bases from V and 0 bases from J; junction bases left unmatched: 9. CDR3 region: CASSHLGTSGGPISYEQYF. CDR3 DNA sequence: TGTGCCAGCAGCCACTTAGGGACTAGCGGGGGGCCGATCTCCTACGAGCAGTACTTC.

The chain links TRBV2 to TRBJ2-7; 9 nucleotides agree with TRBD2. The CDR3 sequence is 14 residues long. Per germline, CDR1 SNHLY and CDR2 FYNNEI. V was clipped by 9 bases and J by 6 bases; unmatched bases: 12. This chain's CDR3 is CARSVLGGRGEQYF. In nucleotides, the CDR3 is TGTGCCAGATCCGTATTGGGCGGGAGGGGCGAGCAGTACTTC.

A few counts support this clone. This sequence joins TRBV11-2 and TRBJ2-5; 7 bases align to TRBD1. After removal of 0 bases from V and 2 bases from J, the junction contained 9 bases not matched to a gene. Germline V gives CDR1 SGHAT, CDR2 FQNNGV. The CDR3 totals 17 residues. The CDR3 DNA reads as TGTGCCAGCAGCTTAGATTGGGTTGGGACAGCACAAGAGACCCAGTACTTC. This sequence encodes CASSLDWVGTAQETQYF.

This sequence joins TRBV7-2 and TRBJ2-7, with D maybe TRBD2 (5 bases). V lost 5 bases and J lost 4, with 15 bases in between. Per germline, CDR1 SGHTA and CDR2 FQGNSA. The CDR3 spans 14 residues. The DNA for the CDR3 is TGTGCCAGCAGCCTGCCGGGATTCGGGTACGAGCAGTACTTC. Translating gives CASSLPGFGYEQYF.

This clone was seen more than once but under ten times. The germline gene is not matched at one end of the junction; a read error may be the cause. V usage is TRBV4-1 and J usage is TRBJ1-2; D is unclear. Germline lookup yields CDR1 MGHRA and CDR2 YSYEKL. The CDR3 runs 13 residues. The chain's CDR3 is CASSQGTGWRLLF. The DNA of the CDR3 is TGCGCCAGCAGCCAAGGCACGGGCTGGCGTCTCCTCTTC.

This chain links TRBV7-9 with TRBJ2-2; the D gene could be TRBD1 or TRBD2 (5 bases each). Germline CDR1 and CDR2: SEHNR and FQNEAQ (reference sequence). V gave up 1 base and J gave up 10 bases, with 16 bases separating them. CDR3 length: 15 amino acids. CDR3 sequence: CASSLGSRAGEELFF. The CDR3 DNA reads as TGTGCCAGCAGCTTAGGGTCCAGGGCGGGTGAGGAGCTGTTTTTT.

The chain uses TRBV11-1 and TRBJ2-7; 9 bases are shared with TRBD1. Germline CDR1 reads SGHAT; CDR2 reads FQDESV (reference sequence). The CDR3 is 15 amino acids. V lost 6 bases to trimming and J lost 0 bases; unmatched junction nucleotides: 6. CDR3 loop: CASSWDRDHSYEQYF. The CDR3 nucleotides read TGTGCCAGCAGTTGGGACAGGGATCACTCCTACGAGCAGTACTTC.

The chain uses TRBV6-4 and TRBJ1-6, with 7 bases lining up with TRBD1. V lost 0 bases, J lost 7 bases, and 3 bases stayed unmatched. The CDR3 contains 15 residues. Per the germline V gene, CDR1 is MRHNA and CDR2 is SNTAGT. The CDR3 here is CASSDSDRRNSPLHF. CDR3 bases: TGTGCCAGCAGTGACTCGGACAGGCGCAATTCACCCCTCCACTTT.

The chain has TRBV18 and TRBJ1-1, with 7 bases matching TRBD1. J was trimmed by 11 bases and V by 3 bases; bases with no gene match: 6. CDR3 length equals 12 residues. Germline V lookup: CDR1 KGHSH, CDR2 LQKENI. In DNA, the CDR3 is TGTGCCAGCTCACCTACAGGGGATGGGGCTTTCTTT. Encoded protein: CASSPTGDGAFF.

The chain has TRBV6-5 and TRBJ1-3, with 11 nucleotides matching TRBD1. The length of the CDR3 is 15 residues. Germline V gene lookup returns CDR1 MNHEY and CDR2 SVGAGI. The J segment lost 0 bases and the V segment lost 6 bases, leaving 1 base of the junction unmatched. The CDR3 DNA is TGTGCCAGCAGCGGGACAGGGGGCTCTGGAAACACCATATATTTT. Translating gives CASSGTGGSGNTIYF.

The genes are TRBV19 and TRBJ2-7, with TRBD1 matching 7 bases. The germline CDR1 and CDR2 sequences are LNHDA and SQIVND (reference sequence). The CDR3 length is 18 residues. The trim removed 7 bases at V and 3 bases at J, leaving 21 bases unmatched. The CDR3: CASTLRPAGTADNYEQYF. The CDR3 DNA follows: TGTGCCAGTACCCTACGCCCCGCTGGGACAGCTGACAACTACGAGCAGTACTTC.

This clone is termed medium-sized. The CDR3 DNA follows: TGTGCCAGCAGCTCAGATAGCGGGAGGGCCTTGCCTAAGCAGTACTTC. Its translation: CASSSDSGRALPKQYF. The chain links TRBV7-2 to TRBJ2-7; the match to TRBD2 covers 11 bases. Trimming cost V 4 bases and J 8 bases; bases outside gene matches: 13. The CDR3 length is 16 residues. Looked up from germline, CDR1 is SGHTA and CDR2 is FQGNSA.

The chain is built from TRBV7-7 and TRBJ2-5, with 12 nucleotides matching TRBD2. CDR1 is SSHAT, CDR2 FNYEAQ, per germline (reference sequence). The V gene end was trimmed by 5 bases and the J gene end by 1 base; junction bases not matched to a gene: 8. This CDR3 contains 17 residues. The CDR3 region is CASSPLAGGPIQETQYF. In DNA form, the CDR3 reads TGTGCCAGCAGCCCCCTAGCGGGAGGGCCTATCCAAGAGACCCAGTACTTC.

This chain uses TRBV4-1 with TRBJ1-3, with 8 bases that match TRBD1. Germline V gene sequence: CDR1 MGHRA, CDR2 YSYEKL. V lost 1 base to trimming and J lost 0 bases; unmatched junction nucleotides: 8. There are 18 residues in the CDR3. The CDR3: CASSQGAGGSSSGNTIYF. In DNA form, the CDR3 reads TGCGCCAGCAGCCAAGGAGCAGGGGGCTCTTCCTCTGGAAACACCATATATTTT.

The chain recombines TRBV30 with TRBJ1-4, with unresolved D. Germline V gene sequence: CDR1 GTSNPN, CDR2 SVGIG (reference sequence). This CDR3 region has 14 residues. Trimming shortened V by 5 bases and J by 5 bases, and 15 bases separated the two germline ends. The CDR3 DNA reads TGTGCCTGGTCAGGCTTCTATTTAAATGAAAAACTGTTTTTT. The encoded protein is CAWSGFYLNEKLFF.

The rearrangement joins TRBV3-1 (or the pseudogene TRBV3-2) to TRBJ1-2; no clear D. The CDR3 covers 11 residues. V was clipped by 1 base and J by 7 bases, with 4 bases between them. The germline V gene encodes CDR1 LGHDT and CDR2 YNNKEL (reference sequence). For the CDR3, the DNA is TGTGCCAGCAGCCAAGGTCTTGGCTACACCTTC. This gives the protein CASSQGLGYTF.

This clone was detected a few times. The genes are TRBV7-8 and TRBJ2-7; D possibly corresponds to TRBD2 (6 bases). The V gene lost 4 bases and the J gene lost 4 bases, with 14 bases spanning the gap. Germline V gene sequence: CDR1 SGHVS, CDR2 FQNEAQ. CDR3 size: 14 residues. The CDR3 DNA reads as TGTGCCAGCAGCTCTCACGGGACTGAATACGAGCAGTACTTC. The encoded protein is CASSSHGTEYEQYF.

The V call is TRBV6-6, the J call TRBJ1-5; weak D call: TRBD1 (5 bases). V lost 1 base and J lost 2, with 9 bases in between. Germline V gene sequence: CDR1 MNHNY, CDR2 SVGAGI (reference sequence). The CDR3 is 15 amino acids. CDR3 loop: CASSYWEQGNQPQHF. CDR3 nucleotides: TGTGCCAGCAGTTACTGGGAACAGGGCAATCAGCCCCAGCATTTT.

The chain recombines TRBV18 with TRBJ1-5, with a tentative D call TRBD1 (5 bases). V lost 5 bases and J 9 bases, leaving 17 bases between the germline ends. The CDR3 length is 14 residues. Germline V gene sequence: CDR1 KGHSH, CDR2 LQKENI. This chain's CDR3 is CASSSGSGDRPQHF. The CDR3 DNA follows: TGTGCCAGCTCATCAGGGTCCGGAGATCGGCCCCAGCATTTT.

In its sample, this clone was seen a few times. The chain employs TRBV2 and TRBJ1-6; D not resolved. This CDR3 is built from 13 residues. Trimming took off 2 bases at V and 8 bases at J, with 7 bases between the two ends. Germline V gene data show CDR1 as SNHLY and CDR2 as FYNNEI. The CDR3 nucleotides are TGTGCCAGCAGTGAATCAAGGGATTCACCCCTCCACTTT. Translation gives CASSESRDSPLHF.

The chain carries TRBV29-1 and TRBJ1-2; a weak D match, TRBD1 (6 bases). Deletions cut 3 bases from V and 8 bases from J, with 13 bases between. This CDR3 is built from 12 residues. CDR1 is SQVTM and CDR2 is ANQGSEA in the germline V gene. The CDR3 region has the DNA TGCAGCGTTGAGGGGGGGGCTGGCGGCTACACCTTC. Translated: CSVEGGAGGYTF.

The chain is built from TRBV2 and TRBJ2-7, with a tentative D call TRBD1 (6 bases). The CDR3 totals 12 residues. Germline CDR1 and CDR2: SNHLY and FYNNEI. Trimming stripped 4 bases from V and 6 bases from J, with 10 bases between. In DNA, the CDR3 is TGTGCCAGCAGTGGTACAGGGTCCGAGCAGTACTTC. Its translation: CASSGTGSEQYF.